Listed here are 2 T cell receptor beta chains from one sample, sequenced in a study of regulatory T cells in long-lasting Graves disease. This sample's time point: persistent/refractory GD, antithyroid drugs over 5 years with positive TRAb. From PBMCs, RNA was extracted and then used to make the TCR library. Through Arm-PCR of CDR3 regions and iRepertoire HTBI primers, TCR beta libraries were built. One entry per CDR3 protein, called by TCRdb with MiXCR from the multiplex PCR reads. Of some 440,000 distinct CDR3 sequences in the sample, 20% were seen once. The starting material was peripheral blood mononuclear cells (PBMCs), obtained when the disease was refractory, from a patient treated with antithyroid drugs. The receptors were sampled from a female donor with Graves disease.

In the case of this clonotype: Being one base from a much bigger clone, this may be a read error. This sequence joins TRBV25-1 and TRBJ1-2; a weak D match, TRBD1 (6 bases). V lost 2 bases, J lost 2 bases, and 6 bases lay in between. The germline gives CDR1 MGHDK, CDR2 SYGVNS. CDR3 size: 13 residues. CDR3 in amino acids: CASSEDRNYGYTF. The CDR3 bases are TGTGCCAGCAGTGAAGACAGGAACTATGGCTACACCTTC.

At least ten counts were recorded for this clonotype. The chain employs TRBV28 and TRBJ2-2; D is perhaps TRBD1 (6 bases). Germline lookup yields CDR1 MDHEN and CDR2 SYDVKM. The V end lost 4 bases, the J end lost 7 bases, and 16 bases lay between the germline ends. CDR3 size: 15 residues. The CDR3 DNA follows: TGTGCCAGCAGTTCCTATACAGGGTTCAGCGGGGAGCTGTTTTTT. Translation: CASSSYTGFSGELFF.